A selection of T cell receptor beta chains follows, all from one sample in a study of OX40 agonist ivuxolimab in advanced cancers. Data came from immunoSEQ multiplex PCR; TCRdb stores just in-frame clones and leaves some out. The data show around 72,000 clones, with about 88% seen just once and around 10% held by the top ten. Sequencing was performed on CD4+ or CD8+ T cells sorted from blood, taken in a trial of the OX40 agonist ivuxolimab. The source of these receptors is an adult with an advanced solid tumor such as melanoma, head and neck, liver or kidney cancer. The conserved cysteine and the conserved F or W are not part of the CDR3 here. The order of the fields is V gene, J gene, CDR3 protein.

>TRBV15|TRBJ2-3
ATAGTPGRSQY
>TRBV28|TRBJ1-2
ASSLRLYGYT
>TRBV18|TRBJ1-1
ASSAQGNTEAF
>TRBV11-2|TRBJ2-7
ASSLSGRGNYEQY
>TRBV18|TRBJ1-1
ASSPPSLNMNTEAF
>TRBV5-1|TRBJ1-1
ASSLVTGVSGAF
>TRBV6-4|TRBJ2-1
ASSLEREVGEQF
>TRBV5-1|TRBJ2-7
ASSLGESGEQY
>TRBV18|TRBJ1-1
ASMVLNTEAF
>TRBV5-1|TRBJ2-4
ASSLSGGAKNIQY
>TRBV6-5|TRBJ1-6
ASRSDRLYSPLH
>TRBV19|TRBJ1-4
ASSAKIGTATNEKLF
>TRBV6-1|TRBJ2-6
ASSEALFWGGANVLT
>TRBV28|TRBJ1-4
ASSLRDLGEKLF
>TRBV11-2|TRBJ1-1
ASSSSLRGDTEAF
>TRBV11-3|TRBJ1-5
ASSLVRAGGNQPQH
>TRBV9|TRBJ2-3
ASSVGGTGQDTQY
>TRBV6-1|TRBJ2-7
ASSEKTDNYEQY
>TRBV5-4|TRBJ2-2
ASSWAWGQGNTGELF
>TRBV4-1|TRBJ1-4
ASSQVRLRVTNEKLF
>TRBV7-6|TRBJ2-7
ASSLASGGAYEQY
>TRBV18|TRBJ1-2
ASSPPSSGFSYGYT
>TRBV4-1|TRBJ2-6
ASSWPGGRSSGANVLT
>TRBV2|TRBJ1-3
ASRDPGRSGNTIY
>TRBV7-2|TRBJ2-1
ASSSSGAYNEQF
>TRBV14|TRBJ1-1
ASSQVGEAPAF
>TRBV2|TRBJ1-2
ASSELDRNYGYT
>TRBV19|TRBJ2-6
ASSEVSSGANVLT
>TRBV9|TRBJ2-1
ASSAGASLGANEQF
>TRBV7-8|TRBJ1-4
ASSLVIGQGYEKLF
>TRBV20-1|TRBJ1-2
SARDIYGYT
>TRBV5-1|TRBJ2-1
ASSLGQGAYNEQF
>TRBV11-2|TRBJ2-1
ASSSPRGATGEQF
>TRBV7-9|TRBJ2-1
ASSLGGDEQF
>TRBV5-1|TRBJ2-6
ASSLNLRSGANVLT
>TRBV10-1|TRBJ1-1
ASSESGTVNTEAF
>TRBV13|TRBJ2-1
ASMGTGSGDLGNEQF
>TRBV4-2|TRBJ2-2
ASSQGPSGGVRTGELF
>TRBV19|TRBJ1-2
ASSITQSDYGYT
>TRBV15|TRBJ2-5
ATSRDVGSSWYQETQY